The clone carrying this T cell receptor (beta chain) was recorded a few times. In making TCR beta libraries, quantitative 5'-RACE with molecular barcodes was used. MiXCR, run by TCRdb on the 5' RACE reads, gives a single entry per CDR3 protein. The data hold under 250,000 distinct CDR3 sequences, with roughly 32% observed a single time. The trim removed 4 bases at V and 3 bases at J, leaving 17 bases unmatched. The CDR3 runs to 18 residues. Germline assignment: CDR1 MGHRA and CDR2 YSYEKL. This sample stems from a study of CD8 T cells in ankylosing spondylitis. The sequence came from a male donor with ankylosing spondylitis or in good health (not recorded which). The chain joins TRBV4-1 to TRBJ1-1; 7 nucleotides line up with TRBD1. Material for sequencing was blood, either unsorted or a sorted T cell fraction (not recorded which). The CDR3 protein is CASSLRQGLGWLDTEAFF. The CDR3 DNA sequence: TGCGCCAGCAGCCTTCGACAGGGCTTGGGGTGGTTGGACACTGAAGCTTTCTTT.